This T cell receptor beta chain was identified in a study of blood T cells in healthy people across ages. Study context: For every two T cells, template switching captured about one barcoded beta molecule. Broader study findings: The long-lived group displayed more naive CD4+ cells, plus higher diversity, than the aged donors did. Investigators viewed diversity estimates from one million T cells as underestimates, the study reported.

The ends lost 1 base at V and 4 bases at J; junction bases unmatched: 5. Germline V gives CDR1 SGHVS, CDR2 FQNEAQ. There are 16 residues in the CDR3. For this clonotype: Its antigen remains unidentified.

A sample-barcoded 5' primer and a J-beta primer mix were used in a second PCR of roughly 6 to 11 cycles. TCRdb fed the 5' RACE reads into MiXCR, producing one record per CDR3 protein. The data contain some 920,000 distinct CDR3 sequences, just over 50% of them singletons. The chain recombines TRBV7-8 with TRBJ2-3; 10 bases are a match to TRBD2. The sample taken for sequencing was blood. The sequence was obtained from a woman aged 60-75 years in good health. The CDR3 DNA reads TGTGCCAGCAGCTTAGTGTCTAGCGGGAGTCCAGATACGCAGTATTTT. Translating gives CASSLVSSGSPDTQYF. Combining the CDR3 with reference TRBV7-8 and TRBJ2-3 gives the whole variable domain GAGVSQSPRYKVAKRGQDVALRCDPISGHVSLFWYQQALGQGPEFLTYFQNEAQLDKSGLPSDRFFAERPEGSVSTLKIQRTQQEDSAVYLCASSLVSSGSPDTQYFGPGTRLTVL.